This T cell receptor beta chain originates from a study of vaccination and CD4 T cells after COVID-19. As for the study in general: There were six male and four female convalescents, and two of them were Hispanic. Cellular stimulation was performed using overlapping spike peptides derived from SARS-CoV-2, HCoV-NL63, HCoV-OC43 and HCoV-229E.

This CDR3 comprises 13 residues. CDR1 DFQATT and CDR2 SNEGSKA come from the germline V gene (reference sequence). J lost 4 bases, V lost 4 bases, and 7 bases had no gene match. Note on this clonotype: Its antigen is still unknown.

The study sequenced cultured CD4+ T cell DNA using the Oncomine TCR Beta short-read assay. TCRdb re-called the PCR reads through MiXCR, storing one row per CDR3 protein. The table has 15,000 to 20,000 distinct CDR3 sequences, about 45% seen once. Time point described: late sampling 161 to 241 days after vaccination in three convalescent patients. Treatment reported: approximately 9-day PBMC culture with coronavirus spike peptide pools or control peptides (ViraFEST assay). This chain joins TRBV20-1 and TRBJ2-7, with 7 bases matching TRBD2. The material sequenced was CD4+ T cells from blood, cultured in vitro, taken about 7 months after SARS-CoV-2 vaccination. The TCR was taken from a human donor who had recovered from COVID-19. The CDR3 DNA reads TGCAGTGCTACCCGGGAGGTCCCATACGAGCAGTACTTC. Encoded protein: CSATREVPYEQYF.